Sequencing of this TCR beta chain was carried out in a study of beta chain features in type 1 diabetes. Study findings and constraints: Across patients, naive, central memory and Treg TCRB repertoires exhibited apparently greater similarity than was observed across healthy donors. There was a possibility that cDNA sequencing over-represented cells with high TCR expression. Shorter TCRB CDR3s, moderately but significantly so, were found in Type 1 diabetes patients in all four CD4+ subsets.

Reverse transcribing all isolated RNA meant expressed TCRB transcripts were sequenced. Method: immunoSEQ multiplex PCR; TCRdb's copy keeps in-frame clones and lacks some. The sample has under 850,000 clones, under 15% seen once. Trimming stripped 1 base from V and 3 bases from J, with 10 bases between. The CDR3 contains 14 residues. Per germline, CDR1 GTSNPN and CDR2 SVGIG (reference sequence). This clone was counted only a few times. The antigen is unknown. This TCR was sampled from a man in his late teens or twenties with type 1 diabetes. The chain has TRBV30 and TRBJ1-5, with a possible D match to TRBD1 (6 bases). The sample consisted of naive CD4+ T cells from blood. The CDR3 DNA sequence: TGTGCCTGGAGTGGCGGACAGTCCAATCAGCCCCAGCATTTT. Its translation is CAWSGGQSNQPQHF.